Reported below is one T cell receptor (beta chain). Its antigen is not known. CDR1 is MNHEY and CDR2 is SVGEGT in the germline V gene. The CDR3 has 15 residues. V dropped 2 bases and J dropped 4 bases, with 14 bases sitting between them. This sample is part of a study of T cell responses to AZD1222 COVID-19 vaccine. Whole-study results and caveats: Repertoire collection took place solely once the T cell response had peaked. There were vaccine-associated CD4 TCRs across spike, dominant at 160-218 and 743-854. Receipt of two AZD1222 doses was followed by a rise in Spike-specific TCR breadth and depth. It should be noted that donors were predominantly white British and more often female, and clonal diversity was possibly underestimated.

TCRdb's copy holds only in-frame clones and misses some; the assay was immunoSEQ multiplex PCR. The sample lists about 110,000 clones; about 87% were seen once. Here the sequenced sample was peripheral blood, taken on day 0 of AZD1222 vaccination. The clonotype comes from an adult in good health. This sequence joins TRBV6-2 or TRBV6-3 and TRBJ2-5; D gene ambiguous. DNA of the CDR3: TGTGCCAGCAGTTACCTAGACCCGAGAGTAGAGACCCAGTACTTC. Protein sequence: CASSYLDPRVETQYF.